This T cell receptor (beta chain) was recovered during a study of T cell repertoires in cytomegalovirus infection. Study information: Well-studied HLA-B-restricted CMV epitopes were used in the study alongside recently identified HLA-C-restricted ones. It can be stated that public TCR beta signatures indicated CMV infection as well as a matching HLA type. Whole-study findings and limits: CMV carriers having the relevant HLA were flagged by cumulative public TCR beta family frequency. Predominance within the ex vivo response was attributable to HLA-C-restricted CMV-specific TCR beta clonotypes.

A single record per CDR3 protein comes from TCRdb applying MiXCR to the reads. The sample has a few hundred thousand distinct CDR3 sequences; about 40% are singletons. With respect to this clonotype: Its target is not known.

Trimming cost V 5 bases and J 9 bases, with 20 bases left between them. Germline lookup yields CDR1 SGHVS and CDR2 FQNEAQ. The CDR3 spans 14 residues. The source was cultured PBMCs, collected from culture after CMV antigen stimulation. V gene TRBV7-8 combines with J gene TRBJ2-7; D remains unclear. The clonotype originates from a human donor in good health (CMV status not recorded). Some clones in this sample may be carry-over from other donors' samples. The CDR3 DNA follows: TGTGCCAGCAGCCCAACCAGGAGCTTTCCTATGCAGTACTTC. It is translated as CASSPTRSFPMQYF.